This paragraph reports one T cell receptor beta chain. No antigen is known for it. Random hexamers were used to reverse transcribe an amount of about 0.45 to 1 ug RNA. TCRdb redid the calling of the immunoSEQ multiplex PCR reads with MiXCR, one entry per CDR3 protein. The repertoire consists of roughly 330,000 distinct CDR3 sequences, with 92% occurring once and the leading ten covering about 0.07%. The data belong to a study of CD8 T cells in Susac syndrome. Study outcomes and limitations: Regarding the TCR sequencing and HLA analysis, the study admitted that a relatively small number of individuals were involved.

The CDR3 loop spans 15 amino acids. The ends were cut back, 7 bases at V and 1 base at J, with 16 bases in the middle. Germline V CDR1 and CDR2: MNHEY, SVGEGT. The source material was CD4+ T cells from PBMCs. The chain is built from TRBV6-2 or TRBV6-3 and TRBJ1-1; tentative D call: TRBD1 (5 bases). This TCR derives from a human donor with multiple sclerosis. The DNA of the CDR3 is TGTGCCAGCAAGCCAGGGATGAGTAGGAACACTGAAGCTTTCTTT. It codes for CASKPGMSRNTEAFF.